The clone carrying this T cell receptor beta chain was seen once. The antigen remains unidentified. Execution of the assay was at deep level. The table came from immunoSEQ multiplex PCR; TCRdb's copy has only in-frame clones and leaves some out. Of fewer than 600,000 clones listed, about 85% are singletons. These data come from a study of shared clonotypes between healthy human individuals. CDR1 is SGHNT, CDR2 YENEEA, per germline. V gave up 5 bases and J gave up 8 bases; unmatched junction bases: 9. The CDR3 length is 16 residues. Each sample came from a Caucasian adult donor living in Nashville, Tennessee. For unsorted samples, genomic DNA was extracted from about 95 million PBMCs. Points from the study as a whole: In having few donors, the study represented limited genetic and exposure-history diversity.

This TCR came from a woman aged 40 to 55 in good health. Some clones in this sample may be carry-over from other donors' samples. The rearrangement uses TRBV11-3 and TRBJ2-1, with TRBD2 matching over 13 bases. What was sequenced was PBMCs. The CDR3 DNA reads TGTGCCAGCAGCCCTAGGGGGACTAGCGGGATTGATGAGCAGTTCTTC. Its protein product is CASSPRGTSGIDEQFF.